This T cell receptor (beta chain) came from a study of T cell responses to AZD1222 COVID-19 vaccine. Study observations and caveats: None of the repertoires were sampled until the peak T cell response had passed.

Profiling relied on immunoSEQ multiplex PCR, and the TCRdb table lists in-frame clones only, not all of them. There are around 84,000 clones in the sample; roughly 82% occur only once, and approximately 9% lies in the top ten. Germline lookup yields CDR1 SGHAT and CDR2 FQNNGV. Trimming took off 5 bases at V and 0 bases at J, with 10 bases between the two ends. The CDR3 totals 14 residues. For this clone: Its target is not known.

The input for sequencing was peripheral blood, taken on day 0 of AZD1222 vaccination. This TCR derives from an adult in good health. This chain connects TRBV11-2 to TRBJ1-2, with D unresolved. CDR3 DNA sequence: TGTGCCAGCAGCCCTGGTGGAGCTAACTATGGCTACACCTTC. It translates to CASSPGGANYGYTF. The full variable domain, its missing parts supplied by reference TRBV11-2 and TRBJ1-2, is EAGVAQSPRYKIIEKRQSVAFWCNPISGHATLYWYQQILGQGPKLLIQFQNNGVVDDSQLPKDRFSAERLKGVDSTLKIQPAKLEDSAVYLCASSPGGANYGYTFGSGTRLTVV.